This T cell receptor (beta chain) was recorded in a study of blood T cell repertoires in COVID-19. Study information: The analysed material was cDNA or gDNA that came from T cells, B-cell-depleted T cells, or PBMCs.

As originally analysed: Scientists estimated how many nucleated cells there were by amplifying reference gene primers. TCRdb's copy holds only in-frame clones and misses some; the assay was immunoSEQ multiplex PCR. The DNA gave D and trimming, while V, J and clone size come from that table. The data show under 85,000 clones, with over 75% seen just once and more than 5.5% held by the top ten. The CDR3 covers 13 residues. V shed 4 bases, J shed 3 bases, and the junction held 3 bases outside the gene matches. Germline V gives CDR1 SEHNR, CDR2 FQNEAQ (reference sequence). Material: peripheral blood. The gene calls are TRBV7-9 and TRBJ2-7; 7 positions match TRBD2. The TCR comes from a man between 65 and 85 years old with acute or convalescent COVID-19. The CDR3 reads CASSSGGSYEQYF. The CDR3 DNA is TGTGCCAGCAGCTCGGGAGGTAGCTACGAGCAGTACTTC.